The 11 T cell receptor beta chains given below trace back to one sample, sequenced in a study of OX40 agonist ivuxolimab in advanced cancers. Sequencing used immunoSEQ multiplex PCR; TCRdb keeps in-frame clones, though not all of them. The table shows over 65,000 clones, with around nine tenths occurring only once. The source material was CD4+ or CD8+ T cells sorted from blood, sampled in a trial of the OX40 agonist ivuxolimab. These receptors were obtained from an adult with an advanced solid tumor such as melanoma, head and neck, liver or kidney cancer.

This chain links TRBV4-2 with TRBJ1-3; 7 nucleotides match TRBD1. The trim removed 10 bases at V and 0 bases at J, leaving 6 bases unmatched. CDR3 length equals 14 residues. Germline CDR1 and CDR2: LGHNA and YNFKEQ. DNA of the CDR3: TGTGCCACATCCCGGGACAGCTCTGGAAACACCATATATTTT. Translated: CATSRDSSGNTIYF.

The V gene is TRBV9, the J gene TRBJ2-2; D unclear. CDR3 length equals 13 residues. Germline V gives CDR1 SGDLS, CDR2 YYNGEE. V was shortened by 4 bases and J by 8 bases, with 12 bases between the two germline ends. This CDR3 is CASSPQDAGELFF. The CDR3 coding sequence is TGTGCCAGCAGCCCTCAGGACGCGGGGGAGCTGTTTTTT. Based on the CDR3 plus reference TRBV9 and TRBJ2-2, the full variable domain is DSGVTQTPKHLITATGQRVTLRCSPRSGDLSVYWYQQSLDQGLQFLIQYYNGEERAKGNILERFSAQQFPDLHSELNLSSLELGDSALYFCASSPQDAGELFFGEGSRLTVL.

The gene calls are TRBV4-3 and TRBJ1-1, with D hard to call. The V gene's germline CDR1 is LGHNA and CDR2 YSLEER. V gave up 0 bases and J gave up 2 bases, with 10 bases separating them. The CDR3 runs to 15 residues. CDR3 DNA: TGCGCCAGCAGCCAAGAAGGTAGGGTAAACACTGAAGCTTTCTTT. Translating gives CASSQEGRVNTEAFF.

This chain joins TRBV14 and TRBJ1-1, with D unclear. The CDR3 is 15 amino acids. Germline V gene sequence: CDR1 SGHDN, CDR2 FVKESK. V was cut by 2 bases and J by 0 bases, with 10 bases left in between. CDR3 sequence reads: CASSQSGPMNTEAFF. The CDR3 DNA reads TGTGCCAGCAGCCAATCAGGACCAATGAACACTGAAGCTTTCTTT.

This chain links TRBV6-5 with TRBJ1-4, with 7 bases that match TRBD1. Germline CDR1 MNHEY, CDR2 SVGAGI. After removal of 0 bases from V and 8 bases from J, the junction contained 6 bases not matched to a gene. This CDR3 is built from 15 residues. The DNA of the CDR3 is TGTGCCAGCAGTTACTCCAGGAGGGGGCGGGAAAAACTGTTTTTT. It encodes CASSYSRRGREKLFF.

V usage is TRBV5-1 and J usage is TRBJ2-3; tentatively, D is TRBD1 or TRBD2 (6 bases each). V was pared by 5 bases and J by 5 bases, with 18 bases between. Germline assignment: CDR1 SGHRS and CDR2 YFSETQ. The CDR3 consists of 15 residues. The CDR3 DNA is TGCGCCAGCAGTTTCAACAGGGTGGGGGGAGATACGCAGTATTTT. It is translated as CASSFNRVGGDTQYF. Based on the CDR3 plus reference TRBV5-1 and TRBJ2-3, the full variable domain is KAGVTQTPRYLIKTRGQQVTLSCSPISGHRSVSWYQQTPGQGLQFLFEYFSETQRNKGNFPGRFSGRQFSNSRSEMNVSTLELGDSALYLCASSFNRVGGDTQYFGPGTRLTVL.

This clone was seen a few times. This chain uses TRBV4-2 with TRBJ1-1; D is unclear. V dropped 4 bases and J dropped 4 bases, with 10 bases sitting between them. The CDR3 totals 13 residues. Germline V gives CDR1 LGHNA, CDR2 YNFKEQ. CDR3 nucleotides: TGTGCCAGCAGCCTAGCTCGGGGCACTGAAGCTTTCTTT. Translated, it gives CASSLARGTEAFF.

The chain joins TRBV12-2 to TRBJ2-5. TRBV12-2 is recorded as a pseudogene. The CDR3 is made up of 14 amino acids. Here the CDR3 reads CASRFIRAQETQYF. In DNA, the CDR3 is TGTGCAAGTCGCTTCATCCGGGCTCAAGAGACCCAGTACTTC.

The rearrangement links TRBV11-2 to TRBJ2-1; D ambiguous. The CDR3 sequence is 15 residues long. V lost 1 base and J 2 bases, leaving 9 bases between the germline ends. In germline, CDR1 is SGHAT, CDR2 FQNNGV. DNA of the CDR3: TGTGCCAGCAGCTTAGCCCCCTCTCCCTACAATGAGCAGTTCTTC. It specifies CASSLAPSPYNEQFF. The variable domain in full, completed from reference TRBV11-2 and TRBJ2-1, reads EAGVAQSPRYKIIEKRQSVAFWCNPISGHATLYWYQQILGQGPKLLIQFQNNGVVDDSQLPKDRFSAERLKGVDSTLKIQPAKLEDSAVYLCASSLAPSPYNEQFFGPGTRLTVL.

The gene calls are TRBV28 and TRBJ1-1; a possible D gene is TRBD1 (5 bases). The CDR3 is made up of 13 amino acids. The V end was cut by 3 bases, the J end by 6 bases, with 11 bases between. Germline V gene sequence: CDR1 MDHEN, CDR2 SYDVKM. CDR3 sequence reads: CASSLAGHPEAFF. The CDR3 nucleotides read TGTGCCAGCAGTTTGGCAGGGCACCCTGAAGCTTTCTTT.

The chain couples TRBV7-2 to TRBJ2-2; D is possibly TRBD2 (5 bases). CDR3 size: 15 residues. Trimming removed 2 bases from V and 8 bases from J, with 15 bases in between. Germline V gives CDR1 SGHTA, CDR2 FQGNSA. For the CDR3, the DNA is TGTGCCAGCAGCTTATCTCTAGCTCTGGGGGGGGAGCTGTTTTTT. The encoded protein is CASSLSLALGGELFF.